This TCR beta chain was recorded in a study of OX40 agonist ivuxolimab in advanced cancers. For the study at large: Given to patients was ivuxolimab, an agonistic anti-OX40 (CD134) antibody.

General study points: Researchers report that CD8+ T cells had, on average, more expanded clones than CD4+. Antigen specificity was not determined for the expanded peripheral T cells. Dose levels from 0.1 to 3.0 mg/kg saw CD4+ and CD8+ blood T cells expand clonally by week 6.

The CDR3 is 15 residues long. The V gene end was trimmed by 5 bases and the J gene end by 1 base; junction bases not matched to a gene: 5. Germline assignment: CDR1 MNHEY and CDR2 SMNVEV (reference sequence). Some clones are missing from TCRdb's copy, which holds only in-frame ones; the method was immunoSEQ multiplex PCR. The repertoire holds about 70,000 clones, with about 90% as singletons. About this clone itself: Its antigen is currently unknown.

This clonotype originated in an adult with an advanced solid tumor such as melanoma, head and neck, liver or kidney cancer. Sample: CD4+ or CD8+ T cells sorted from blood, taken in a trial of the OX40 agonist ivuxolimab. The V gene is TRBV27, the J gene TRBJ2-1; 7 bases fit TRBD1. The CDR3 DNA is TGTGCCAGCAGTACCGGGACAGCGTCCTACAATGAGCAGTTCTTC. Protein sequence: CASSTGTASYNEQFF.